The rows below give T cell receptor beta chains drawn from one sample of a study of shared clonotypes between healthy human individuals. Sequenced by immunoSEQ multiplex PCR; TCRdb stores in-frame clones only, minus some. The sample holds around 2,000,000 clones, approximately 95% seen once. Material for sequencing was naive CD8+ T cells sorted from blood. The source of these receptors is a man younger than 35 in good health. Both conserved end residues are part of each CDR3. The D gene is left open where the match is weak. Not all rows give a size; the values are once, few, many and, for expanded clones, a class.

>TRBV18|TRBJ2-7|TRBD1|-
CASSQGKPGQGLPREQYF
TGTGCCAGCTCGCAGGGAAAACCGGGACAGGGACTTCCTCGCGAGCAGTACTTC
>TRBV2|TRBJ2-3|-|once
CASSEGGTARYTQYF
TGTGCCAGCAGTGAAGGCGGGACAGCTCGGTATACGCAGTATTTT
>TRBV4-2|TRBJ2-1|-|-
CASSQEGLGAEGAYNEQFF
TGTGCCAGCAGCCAAGAGGGGCTCGGAGCCGAGGGTGCCTACAATGAGCAGTTCTTC
>TRBV11-2|TRBJ2-5|TRBD2|-
CASRHPGLVETQYF
TGTGCCAGCAGGCACCCGGGACTAGTAGAGACCCAGTACTTC
>TRBV4-1|TRBJ1-3|-|-
CASSQEQDSRSGNTIYF
TGCGCCAGCAGCCAAGAGCAAGACTCTCGCTCTGGAAACACCATATATTTT
>TRBV7-8|TRBJ1-2|-|-
CASSSTIRGSTNYGYTF
TGTGCCAGCAGCTCCACTATTCGGGGGAGTACTAACTATGGCTACACCTTC
>TRBV6-5|TRBJ2-7|TRBD2|-
CASSYETSGSYEQYF
TGTGCCAGCAGTTACGAGACTAGCGGATCCTACGAGCAGTACTTC
>TRBV7-6|TRBJ2-1|-|-
CASSLAQIDEQFF
TGTGCCAGCAGCTTAGCGCAGATAGATGAGCAGTTCTTC
>TRBV7-8|TRBJ2-2|TRBD1|-
CASSKPGQGFTGELFF
TGTGCCAGCAGCAAACCGGGACAGGGATTTACCGGGGAGCTGTTTTTT
>TRBV6-6|TRBJ2-7|TRBD1|-
CASSHLPTGSYEQYF
TGTGCCAGCAGTCACCTACCGACAGGGTCCTACGAGCAGTACTTC
>TRBV5-1|TRBJ1-2|-|-
CASSLGQALYGYTF
TGCGCCAGCAGCTTGGGGCAGGCGCTCTATGGCTACACCTTC
>TRBV2|TRBJ2-1|TRBD2|-
CASSDPSGVNEQFF
TGTGCCAGCAGTGACCCTAGCGGGGTGAACGAGCAGTTCTTC
>TRBV6-5|TRBJ1-2|-|-
CASSPSTGNYGYTF
TGTGCCAGCAGTCCTTCGACGGGGAACTATGGCTACACCTTC
>TRBV6-5|TRBJ1-4|-|-
CASSYSFEDEKLFF
TGTGCCAGCAGTTACAGCTTTGAGGATGAAAAACTGTTTTTT
>TRBV7-2|TRBJ2-1|TRBD2|-
CASSLASGGPREQFF
TGTGCCAGCAGCTTAGCTTCGGGAGGGCCGAGGGAGCAGTTCTTC
>TRBV4-1|TRBJ2-1|TRBD2|-
CASSQLGLAGDNEQFF
TGCGCCAGCAGCCAACTGGGACTAGCGGGAGACAATGAGCAGTTCTTC
>TRBV21-1|TRBJ2-6|-|-
CASPGTGWVSGANVLTF
TGTGCCAGCCCCGGGACAGGGTGGGTCTCTGGGGCCAACGTCCTGACTTTC
>TRBV9|TRBJ1-1|-|-
CASSVDVVAEAFF
TGTGCCAGCAGCGTAGATGTAGTTGCGGAAGCTTTCTTT
>TRBV4-1|TRBJ2-7|-|-
CASSQGSGDGEQYF
TGCGCCAGCAGCCAAGGATCCGGGGACGGCGAGCAGTACTTC
>TRBV27|TRBJ2-3|-|once
CASSSQRLSGADTQYF
TGTGCCAGCAGTTCCCAGCGGCTAAGTGGGGCAGATACGCAGTATTTT
>TRBV30|TRBJ2-7|-|-
CAWRPPGLHYEQYF
TGTGCCTGGAGACCACCGGGACTCCACTACGAGCAGTACTTC
>TRBV2|TRBJ2-7|TRBD2|-
CASKASGYEQYF
TGTGCCAGCAAGGCTAGCGGCTACGAGCAGTACTTC
>TRBV6-1|TRBJ1-4|-|-
CASSGGEEEKLFF
TGTGCCAGCAGTGGGGGGGAAGAAGAAAAACTGTTTTTT
>TRBV27|TRBJ1-5|-|once
CASSLVRGGEPQHF
TGTGCCAGCAGTCTTGTCCGGGGAGGAGAGCCCCAGCATTTT
>TRBV14|TRBJ2-1|-|-
CASSLHIKAEQFF
TGTGCCAGCAGCCTTCACATCAAGGCAGAGCAGTTCTTC
>TRBV5-1|TRBJ2-2|-|-
CASSLGGPTGELFF
TGCGCCAGCAGCTTGGGGGGGCCCACCGGGGAGCTGTTTTTT
>TRBV5-6|TRBJ1-2|TRBD1|-
CASSFSDRGGLDYTF
TGTGCCAGCAGCTTCTCCGACAGGGGTGGGTTGGACTACACCTTC
>TRBV18|TRBJ2-7|TRBD1|-
CASSPLTGNNYEQYF
TGTGCCAGCTCGCCCTTGACAGGGAACAACTACGAGCAGTACTTC
>TRBV6-5|TRBJ2-7|-|once
CASSPTGEVYEQYF
TGTGCCAGCAGTCCCACAGGGGAGGTGTACGAGCAGTACTTC
>TRBV7-9|TRBJ2-7|TRBD1|-
CASSLAQGHAYEQYF
TGTGCCAGCAGCTTAGCACAGGGGCACGCCTACGAGCAGTACTTC
>TRBV4-1|TRBJ2-1|TRBD1|-
CASSQGTGGFYNEQFF
TGCGCCAGCAGCCAAGGGACAGGGGGCTTTTACAATGAGCAGTTCTTC
>TRBV19|TRBJ2-1|TRBD2|-
CASSTGTSGNNEQFF
TGTGCCAGTAGTACCGGGACTAGCGGAAACAATGAGCAGTTCTTC
>TRBV19|TRBJ2-3|-|-
CASSPSPPLVSTDTQYF
TGTGCCAGTAGCCCTTCGCCACCTCTCGTTAGCACAGATACGCAGTATTTT
>TRBV11-2|TRBJ1-2|TRBD1|-
CASSLGQGIYGNGYTF
TGTGCCAGCAGCCTAGGACAGGGGATATACGGGAATGGCTACACCTTC